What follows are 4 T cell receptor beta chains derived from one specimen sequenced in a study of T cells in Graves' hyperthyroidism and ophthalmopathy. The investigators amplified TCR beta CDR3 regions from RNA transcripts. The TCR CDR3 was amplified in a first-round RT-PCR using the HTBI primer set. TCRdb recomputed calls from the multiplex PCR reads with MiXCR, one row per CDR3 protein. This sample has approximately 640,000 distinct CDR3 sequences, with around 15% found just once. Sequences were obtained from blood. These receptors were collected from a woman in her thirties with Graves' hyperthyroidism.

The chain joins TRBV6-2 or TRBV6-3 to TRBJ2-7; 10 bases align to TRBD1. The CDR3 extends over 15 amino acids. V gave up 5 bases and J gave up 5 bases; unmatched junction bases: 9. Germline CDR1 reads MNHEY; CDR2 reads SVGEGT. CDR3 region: CASSRDRGRLNEQYF. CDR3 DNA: TGTGCCAGCAGTCGAGACAGGGGGCGCCTGAACGAGCAGTACTTC.

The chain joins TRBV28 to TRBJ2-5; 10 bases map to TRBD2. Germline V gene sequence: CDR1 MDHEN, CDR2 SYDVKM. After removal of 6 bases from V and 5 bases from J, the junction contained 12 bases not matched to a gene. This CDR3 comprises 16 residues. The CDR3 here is CASSLAGLADGETQYF. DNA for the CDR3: TGTGCCAGCAGCTTGGCCGGACTAGCGGATGGGGAGACCCAGTACTTC.

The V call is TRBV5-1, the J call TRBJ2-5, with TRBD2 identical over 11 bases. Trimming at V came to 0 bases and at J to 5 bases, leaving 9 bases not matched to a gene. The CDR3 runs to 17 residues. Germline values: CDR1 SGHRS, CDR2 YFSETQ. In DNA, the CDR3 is TGCGCCAGCAGCTTGGCCGTGATTCCTAGCGGGAGGGAGACCCAGTACTTC. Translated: CASSLAVIPSGRETQYF.

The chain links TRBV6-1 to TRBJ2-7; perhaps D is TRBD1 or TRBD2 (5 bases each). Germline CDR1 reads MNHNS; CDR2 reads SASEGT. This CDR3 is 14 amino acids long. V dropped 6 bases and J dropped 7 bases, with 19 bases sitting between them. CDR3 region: CASSSIRAWGEQYF. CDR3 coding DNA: TGTGCCAGCAGCTCCATAAGGGCATGGGGGGAGCAGTACTTC.